This entry features one TCR beta chain sequence. The antigen it recognizes is unknown. No much larger clonotype is one base removed from it; base qualities were not supplied. The sample belongs to a study of technical replicates of blood from a few donors (dated 2017 in TCRdb). Library generation was performed with the immunoSEQ multiplex PCR assay. TCRdb provides this immuneACCESS table in a form limited to in-frame rearrangements. Some clones are lacking; in checked studies, under half of them reflect an unresolved V gene, and why the rest are absent is not known. In all, the sample holds approximately 100,000 clones, and nearly 97% of those were seen once. 0.2% to 0.25% of the sample is taken by the ten largest. This TCR was sampled from a human donor in good health. Sequencing used T cells isolated from PBMCs.

The CDR3 in this case is CASSLAESAGLTFF. The base sequence is TGTGCCAGCAGCTTAGCTGAGTCGGCGGGGCTAACTTTCTTT. This sequence uses TRBV11-2 and TRBJ1-1; matching of 5 bases hints at TRBD1 as the D gene. Deletion took 1 base off V and 12 bases off J, with a span of 18 bases between the germline ends. From a lookup of the germline V gene, CDR1 and CDR2 are SGHAT and FQNNGV. Including cysteine and phenylalanine, the CDR3 has 14 amino acids. The entry retains the CDR3 DNA only, 42 bases that are in frame from base 1.